The clone carrying this T cell receptor beta chain was recorded at least ten times. The antigen is unknown. Germline V gene sequence: CDR1 LNHDA, CDR2 SQIVND (reference sequence). This CDR3 has 15 residues. The V gene end was trimmed by 1 base and the J gene end by 8 bases; junction bases not matched to a gene: 5. The data originate from a study of T cell repertoires in cytomegalovirus infection. On the study more broadly: Evidence of both CMV infection and a matching HLA type came from public TCR beta signatures.

Study-wide points: Carriers of CMV and the relevant HLA type were discriminated by public TCR beta frequency. The ex vivo response was dominated by HLA-C-restricted CMV-specific TCR beta clonotypes.

TCRdb itself ran the reads through MiXCR, one entry per CDR3 protein. This table holds some 280,000 distinct CDR3 sequences, roughly 13% found once. The clonotype comes from a human donor in good health (CMV status not recorded). Some clones in this sample may be carry-over from other donors' samples. V gene TRBV19 combines with J gene TRBJ2-1; 10 bases align to TRBD2. Input material: PBMCs. This CDR3 is CASSIAQTSGHEQFF. The CDR3 region has the DNA TGTGCCAGTAGTATAGCTCAGACTAGCGGGCATGAGCAGTTCTTC.